Shown below are 13 T cell receptor beta chains from a single sample sequenced in a study of glioma-infiltrating T cells after dendritic cell vaccination. This table comes from immunoSEQ multiplex PCR, and its TCRdb copy is limited to in-frame clones, with some not included. The table records about 65,000 clones, around nine tenths of them present only once. Time point denoted: after dendritic cell vaccination, including at tumor progression/relapse. Material: blood, obtained after dendritic cell vaccination. These receptors all stem from a human donor with glioblastoma.

About this clone: One junction end disagrees with the germline gene, perhaps due to a read error. The chain combines TRBV20-1 with TRBJ1-2, with D maybe TRBD1 (5 bases). This CDR3 is 9 amino acids long. The germline CDR1 and CDR2 sequences are DFQATT and SNEGSKA (reference sequence). Here the CDR3 reads CSARGFRGF. CDR3 bases: TGCAGTGCTAGAGGATTTAGGGGATTC.

This clone was detected a few times. Other DNA sequences in this specimen translate into the identical CDR3. J is TRBJ1-2 and V is TRBV6-5, with 9 bases lining up with TRBD1. Per germline, CDR1 MNHEY and CDR2 SVGAGI. The CDR3 loop spans 14 amino acids. V shed 2 bases and J 3 bases; nucleotides not matched to a gene: 1. This chain's CDR3 is CASSYGDRDYGYTF. The CDR3 DNA follows: TGTGCCAGCAGTTACGGGGACAGGGACTATGGCTACACCTTC.

This clone was seen a few times. The genes are TRBV7-2 and TRBJ1-5, with D unclear. CDR1 is SGHTA and CDR2 is FQGNSA in the germline V gene. This CDR3 has 16 residues. Deletions cut 2 bases from V and 2 bases from J, with 13 bases between. CDR3 DNA sequence: TGTGCCAGCAGCTTATCCCCGGGGTTGCGCAATCAGCCCCAGCATTTT. Encoded protein: CASSLSPGLRNQPQHF. Together with reference TRBV7-2 and TRBJ1-5, the CDR3 gives the full variable domain: GAGVSQSPSNKVTEKGKDVELRCDPISGHTALYWYRQSLGQGLEFLIYFQGNSAPDKSGLPSDRFSAERTGGSVSTLTIQRTQQEDSAVYLCASSLSPGLRNQPQHFGDGTRLSIL.

This clone was picked up a small number of times. The chain has TRBV27 and TRBJ2-1, with 9 bases identical to TRBD1. The V segment lost 6 bases and the J segment 4 bases; nucleotides outside the gene matches: 10. CDR3 length: 16 amino acids. Germline-derived CDR1 and CDR2 are MNHEY and SMNVEV (reference sequence). DNA of the CDR3: TGTGCCAGCAGACCCACAGGGGGCAGAATATACAATGAGCAGTTCTTC. Translated, it gives CASRPTGGRIYNEQFF.

The CDR3 nucleotides are TGTGCCAGCAGTTACTCGTCGCGTTCAACTAATGAAAAACTGTTTTTT. Its translation is CASSYSSRSTNEKLFF. V and J are TRBV6-5 and TRBJ1-4; D call uncertain. The length of the CDR3 is 16 residues. The germline gives CDR1 MNHEY, CDR2 SVGAGI. V lost 0 bases and J lost 0, with 8 bases in between.

This sequence joins TRBV25-1 and TRBJ2-5; TRBD2 is a possible D gene (5 bases). Between the trimmed V and J ends, which lost 1 base and 10 bases, there was a span of 16 bases. The germline V gene has CDR1 MGHDK and CDR2 SYGVNS. This CDR3 comprises 14 residues. The CDR3 spells CASSESGPREGQYF. The CDR3 nucleotides read TGTGCCAGCAGTGAATCGGGTCCTCGAGAGGGCCAGTACTTC.

This sequence joins TRBV20-1 and TRBJ1-2, with 9 bases aligning to TRBD1. With V trimmed by 6 bases and J by 8 bases, 4 bases remained unmatched. The CDR3 is 11 amino acids. Germline V gives CDR1 DFQATT, CDR2 SNEGSKA (reference sequence). This CDR3 reads CSATGTGGYTF. CDR3 in DNA: TGCAGTGCCACTGGGACAGGGGGCTACACCTTC.

CDR3 nucleotides: TGTGCCAGCAGCTTAACCACCTCCTTCGGGGCTTTCTTT. Translation: CASSLTTSFGAFF. This chain links TRBV7-3 with TRBJ1-1; D unresolved. Trimming cost V 0 bases and J 11 bases, with 13 bases left between them. Germline V gene lookup returns CDR1 SGHTA and CDR2 FQGTGA. CDR3 length: 13 amino acids.

The gene calls are TRBV19 and TRBJ1-4; TRBD1 is a possible D gene (6 bases). Between the trimmed V and J ends, which lost 6 bases and 3 bases, there was a span of 11 bases. The CDR3 covers 14 residues. Germline-derived CDR1 and CDR2 are LNHDA and SQIVND (reference sequence). The CDR3 nucleotides read TGTGCCAGTAGGTCAGGGGCGGCTAATGAAAAACTGTTTTTT. This codes for CASRSGAANEKLFF.

The chain joins TRBV7-6 to TRBJ2-2, with 16 bases aligning to TRBD2. Germline V gene sequence: CDR1 SGHVS, CDR2 FNYEAQ. The CDR3 is 19 residues long. V lost 5 bases to trimming and J lost 2 bases; unmatched junction nucleotides: 8. The CDR3 protein is CASSKAGTSGRANTGELFF. The CDR3 nucleotides are TGTGCCAGCAGCAAGGCCGGGACTAGCGGGAGGGCCAACACCGGGGAGCTGTTTTTT.

This chain connects TRBV11-2 to TRBJ2-7, with 11 bases fitting TRBD2. Germline V CDR1 and CDR2: SGHAT, FQNNGV. Unmatched junction bases numbered 4, after V lost 6 bases and J lost 0 bases. The CDR3 is 15 amino acids. CDR3 amino acids: CASRYTSGGSYEQYF. The CDR3 DNA is TGTGCCAGCAGGTACACTAGCGGGGGCTCCTACGAGCAGTACTTC.

This clone was counted a single time. CDR3 in amino acids: CASSSGIGSGNTIYF. The CDR3 region has the DNA TGTGCCAGCAGCTCCGGTATTGGGAGTGGAAACACCATATATTTT. The rearrangement links TRBV7-8 to TRBJ1-3; D is unresolved. This CDR3 is 15 amino acids long. V dropped 4 bases and J dropped 3 bases, with 13 bases sitting between them. Per the germline V gene, CDR1 is SGHVS and CDR2 is FQNEAQ.

The V and J genes are TRBV5-5 and TRBJ1-2; 8 positions agree with TRBD1. CDR3 length: 14 amino acids. V trimming: 5 bases; J trimming: 1 base; junction bases outside the gene matches: 4. In germline, CDR1 is SGHKS, CDR2 YYEKEE (reference sequence). The CDR3 bases are TGTGCCAGCAGGACGGGACAGGATAACTATGGCTACACCTTC. Its translation is CASRTGQDNYGYTF.